A selection of T cell receptor beta chains follows, all from one sample in a study of blood T cell repertoires in COVID-19. This table comes from immunoSEQ multiplex PCR, and its TCRdb copy is limited to in-frame clones, with some not included. Counted here are around 180,000 clones, roughly 78% occurring once; the ten biggest clones make up 5% to 8.5%. The sequenced material came from peripheral blood. The receptors were sampled from a man aged 65 to 79 with active or convalescent COVID-19. CDR3s include the opening cysteine and the closing phenylalanine or tryptophan. A D gene is named only where the DNA matches it firmly. The size of a clone is reported for some rows only, either as once, few or many, or as a class for expanded clones.

>TRBJ2-1|TRBV18|TRBD2|once
TGTGCCAGCTCCCAGACTAGCGGGAGTGCGTATGAGCAGTTCTTC
CASSQTSGSAYEQFF
>TRBJ1-2|TRBV30|TRBD1|few
TGTGCCTGGAGCAACAGGGGAGGAATTAACTATGGCTACACCTTC
CAWSNRGGINYGYTF
>TRBJ2-7|TRBV9|NA|NA
TGTGCCAGCAGCCCCCGTGGAGGGTGGGGGGAGCAGTACTTC
CASSPRGGWGEQYF
>TRBJ2-2|TRBV6-5|NA|NA
TGTGCCAGCAGCCCCCGAGGACTGAACACCGGGGAGCTGTTTTTT
CASSPRGLNTGELFF
>TRBJ1-1|TRBV7-9|NA|NA
TGTGCCAGCAGCTTAAAACAGCAGAACACTGAAGCTTTCTTT
CASSLKQQNTEAFF
>TRBJ2-7|TRBV29-1|TRBD1|NA
TGCAGCGTGCGGACAGGTCACGACTACGAGCAGTACTTC
CSVRTGHDYEQYF
>TRBJ2-3|TRBV27|TRBD2|NA
TGTGCCAGCAGTTCCGGACTAGCGGGGGACACAGATACGCAGTATTTT
CASSSGLAGDTDTQYF
>TRBJ2-1|TRBV2|NA|few
TGTGCCATCCTTGGGCCAGGGGCCTACAATGAGCAGTTCTTC
CAILGPGAYNEQFF
>TRBJ1-2|TRBV6-5|TRBD1|NA
TGTGCCACCAGGGGGGGACAGCCTAACTATGGCTACACCTTC
CATRGGQPNYGYTF
>TRBJ1-2|TRBV27|TRBD1|once
TGTGCCAGCAGTCCCTACAGGGGGAATGACTATGGCTACACCTTC
CASSPYRGNDYGYTF
>TRBJ1-2|TRBV6-2/TRBV6-3|NA|few
TGTGCCAGCAGTTCACGCGCGCGGGGGTCTTTGTATGGCTACACCTTC
CASSSRARGSLYGYTF
>TRBJ1-1|TRBV18|TRBD1|NA
TGTGCCAGCTCACCCGGGGACAGGGGGCATGGTGAAGCTTTCTTT
CASSPGDRGHGEAFF
>TRBJ2-1|TRBV7-9|NA|NA
TGTGCCAGCAGCTTACTAGCATCATACAATGAGCAGTTCTTC
CASSLLASYNEQFF
>TRBJ2-7|TRBV5-1|TRBD1|NA
TGCGCCAGCAGCTTGAAGGGACAGCCCCTCGAGCAGTACTTC
CASSLKGQPLEQYF
>TRBJ2-7|TRBV29-1|TRBD1|once
TGCAGCGTGACTTTGGGACAGACCGCCTACGAGCAGTACTTC
CSVTLGQTAYEQYF
>TRBJ2-7|TRBV5-4|TRBD2|NA
TGTGCCAGCAGCTTGCAAGGTAGTAGACTAGCGGGTTACTACGAGCAGTACTTC
CASSLQGSRLAGYYEQYF
>TRBJ2-1|TRBV28|NA|NA
TGTGCCAGCAGTTTTCTGGACAGTCGGGCCAATGAGCAGTTCTTC
CASSFLDSRANEQFF
>TRBJ1-1|TRBV6-1|TRBD1|NA
TGTGCCAGCAGTGACCTGACAGGGGGGAACACTGAAGCTTTCTTT
CASSDLTGGNTEAFF
>TRBJ2-7|TRBV29-1|TRBD2|NA
TGCAGCGTTACGTCGGGCCTAGCGGGAATCGGGTACGAGCAGTACTTC
CSVTSGLAGIGYEQYF
>TRBJ2-2|TRBV4-2|NA|once
TGTGCCAGCAGCCAAGATTCAATCCGGGCCGGGGAGCTGTTTTTT
CASSQDSIRAGELFF
>TRBJ2-7|TRBV2|TRBD1|many
TGTGCCAGCAGTGACGGACAGGGGGTCTACGAGCAGTACTTC
CASSDGQGVYEQYF
>TRBJ2-7|TRBV6-5|NA|NA
TGTGCCAGCAGTTATAGGAGAGACGGCGAGCAGTACTTC
CASSYRRDGEQYF
>TRBJ2-1|TRBV7-9|NA|few
TGTGCCAGCACCCAATCCAGGAATGAGCAGTTCTTC
CASTQSRNEQFF
>TRBJ2-2|TRBV5-1|TRBD1|few
TGCGCCAGCAGCTTAGGGACAGACGCGAACACCGGGGAGCTGTTTTTT
CASSLGTDANTGELFF
>TRBJ2-3|TRBV4-3|NA|NA
TGCGCCAGCAGCCCGGGAACTGGGGGGACGGATACGCAGTATTTT
CASSPGTGGTDTQYF
>TRBJ2-3|TRBV9|NA|NA
TGTGCCACGGGCGGGGGCCAAGGGGGAGATACGCAGTATTTT
CATGGGQGGDTQYF
>TRBJ1-1|TRBV19|NA|NA
TGTGCCAGTAGTAGTCCGGGGTTGAACACTGAAGCTTTCTTT
CASSSPGLNTEAFF
>TRBJ1-5|TRBV5-6|NA|NA
TGTGCCAGCAGCCGACAGCCTTATAGCAATCAGCCCCAGCATTTT
CASSRQPYSNQPQHF
>TRBJ1-6|TRBV30|NA|NA
TGTGCCTGGAGTACAGGTGTACGGTCACCCCTCCACTTT
CAWSTGVRSPLHF
>TRBJ1-2|TRBV19|NA|NA
TGTGCCAGTAGTCCGGGGGACGGCTATGGCTACACCTTC
CASSPGDGYGYTF
>TRBJ2-4|TRBV5-1|NA|NA
TGCGCCAGCAGCGACAGTAAACCCTGGGGAGCCAAAAACATTCAGTACTTC
CASSDSKPWGAKNIQYF
>TRBJ2-2|TRBV27|TRBD1|NA
TGTGCCAGCAGACCGGGACAGGGCTATCCGGGGGAGCTGTTTTTT
CASRPGQGYPGELFF
>TRBJ1-1|TRBV6-5|TRBD1|NA
TGTGCCAGCAGACAGGGGGCCTGGACTGAAGCTTTCTTT
CASRQGAWTEAFF
>TRBJ2-2|TRBV5-4|NA|NA
TGTGCCAGCAGCTTGGGGCTAGGATACACCGGGGAGCTGTTTTTT
CASSLGLGYTGELFF
>TRBJ1-2|TRBV6-1|TRBD1|once
TGTGCCAGCAGTGAACAACAGGGGTATGGCTACACCTTC
CASSEQQGYGYTF
>TRBJ1-1|TRBV18|NA|once
TGTGCCAGCTCACCTTATGAGCTCAGGGGCTGGAACACTGAAGCTTTCTTT
CASSPYELRGWNTEAFF
>TRBJ2-2|TRBV4-1|TRBD1|NA
TGCGCCAGCAGCCCTGGACAGGGGGCTCCCGGGGAGCTGTTTTTT
CASSPGQGAPGELFF
>TRBJ1-2|TRBV5-8|NA|few
TGTGCCAGCAGCTATAAATCTAACAGCTATGGCTACACCTTC
CASSYKSNSYGYTF
>TRBJ1-6|TRBV24-1|TRBD1|NA
TGTGCCACCAGTGATTTCCCCGAAGGGACGACAGGGGGGCAGTATAATTCACCCCTCCACTTT
CATSDFPEGTTGGQYNSPLHF
>TRBJ2-1|TRBV20-1|TRBD2|NA
TGCAGTGCTAGTCCCGGGACTAGCGGGATTCATGAGCAGTTCTTC
CSASPGTSGIHEQFF
>TRBJ1-2|TRBV29-1|NA|many
TGCAGCGCCTCCCAGGGCTCTAATTCGGGCTACACCTTC
CSASQGSNSGYTF
>TRBJ2-2|TRBV4-3|NA|NA
TGCGCCAGCAGCCAAGAAAAAAACTTTGAGCGTGCCGGGGAGCTGTTTTTT
CASSQEKNFERAGELFF
>TRBJ1-1|TRBV6-2/TRBV6-3|NA|once
TGTGCCAGCAGTGCTCCAGGGAAGGAAGCTTTCTTT
CASSAPGKEAFF
>TRBJ1-1|TRBV10-3|TRBD1|NA
TGTGCCATCACTGCGGGACAGACGAACACTGAAGCTTTCTTT
CAITAGQTNTEAFF
>TRBJ1-1|TRBV7-9|NA|NA
TGTGCCAGCAGCCCACAAAATGGAGCCGATAGGGCTTTCTTT
CASSPQNGADRAFF
>TRBJ2-5|TRBV7-3|TRBD2|NA
TGTGCCAGCAGCCCGATGGGAGGGTCGGAGACCCAGTACTTC
CASSPMGGSETQYF
>TRBJ2-5|TRBV4-1|TRBD2|few
TGCGCCAGCAGCCGCGGGACTAGCGGAGAGGAGACCCAGTACTTC
CASSRGTSGEETQYF
>TRBJ1-5|TRBV5-8|TRBD1|once
TGTGCCAGCAGCACGGGACAGGGGAGCGATCAGCCCCAGCATTTT
CASSTGQGSDQPQHF
>TRBJ2-1|TRBV27|NA|NA
TGTGCCAGCAGCCTTGCAATACAGGGCTTCGAGTTCTTC
CASSLAIQGFEFF